This entry is about one TCR beta chain. No cognate antigen has been identified for it. Base quality data are lacking; no much larger clone is found one base away. At one collaborating source in Seattle, patients were enrolled during active infection and were followed longitudinally through the course of disease. Each collaborating institution followed its own protocols to collect whole blood in K2EDTA tubes. Collaborator samples were shipped for TCRbeta analysis as frozen whole blood, isolated PBMCs, or DNA extracted from either sample type. The data were taken from a study of blood T cell repertoires in COVID-19 (dated by TCRdb to about 2020). Describing the broader study: Samples from collaborators originated in the United States, Italy and Spain and spanned both the acute and convalescent phases of COVID-19. The material from the prospective study consisted of cDNA or gDNA derived from T cells, B-cell-depleted T cells, or PBMCs. Subjects who had been exposed to COVID-19, were actively infected with it, or had recovered from it provided the deeply sampled blood TCRbeta repertoires that made up the dataset. The repertoires were released in a freely available public database intended as a resource for research on the immune response to SARS-CoV-2. Samples came from the ongoing ImmuneRACE study (first 160 participants) plus 1,254 subjects from 6 global collaborators. Sample metadata almost always included a de-identified subject ID, COVID-19 status, age in years and sex. Where HLA class I and class II types were available, the types were taken from metadata supplied by the sample provider, not from assay-based typing.

Overall study results and their limits: The amount of clinical and demographic metadata varied by source and participant and was provided uncurated.

The CDR3, from cysteine to phenylalanine, totals 14 residues. The CDR3 DNA has 42 bases and is translated from base 1. Germline trimming amounts to 2 bases on V and 7 bases on J, with 7 as the count of junction bases outside the gene matches. CDR1 is given as SGHVS and CDR2 as FQNEAQ, both from the germline V gene. TCRbeta CDR3 regions were amplified from genomic DNA by means of the immunoSEQ Assay, a bias-controlled multiplex PCR. Concerning the study's data processing: Nucleated cell counts per sample were estimated from amplification of reference gene primers within the assay. To quantify the absolute abundance of each unique TCRbeta CDR3 rearrangement, sequence reads were collapsed and filtered. For each sample, productive Simpson clonality was calculated by taking the square root of Simpson's diversity index across productive rearrangements. TCRdb obtained this table from immuneACCESS and retained in-frame rearrangements with V and J assigned. These tables miss some clones; where compared with another copy, unresolved V genes account for less than half of the shortfall, and the remainder is unexplained. That table supplies the V and J calls and clone size; D and trimming were determined from the DNA. For this sample there are about 73,000 clones; roughly three quarters appear just once. The ten largest clones take up 2% to 2.5% of the sample.

Sequenced: peripheral blood. This clonotype originated in a man in his 70s with COVID-19, enrolled during active disease. The chain employs TRBV7-8 and TRBJ2-7, with TRBD1 identical over 8 junction bases. The nucleotides are TGTGCCAGCAGCTTATCGGACAGGGTGGGAGAGCAGTACTTC. Its protein is CASSLSDRVGEQYF.